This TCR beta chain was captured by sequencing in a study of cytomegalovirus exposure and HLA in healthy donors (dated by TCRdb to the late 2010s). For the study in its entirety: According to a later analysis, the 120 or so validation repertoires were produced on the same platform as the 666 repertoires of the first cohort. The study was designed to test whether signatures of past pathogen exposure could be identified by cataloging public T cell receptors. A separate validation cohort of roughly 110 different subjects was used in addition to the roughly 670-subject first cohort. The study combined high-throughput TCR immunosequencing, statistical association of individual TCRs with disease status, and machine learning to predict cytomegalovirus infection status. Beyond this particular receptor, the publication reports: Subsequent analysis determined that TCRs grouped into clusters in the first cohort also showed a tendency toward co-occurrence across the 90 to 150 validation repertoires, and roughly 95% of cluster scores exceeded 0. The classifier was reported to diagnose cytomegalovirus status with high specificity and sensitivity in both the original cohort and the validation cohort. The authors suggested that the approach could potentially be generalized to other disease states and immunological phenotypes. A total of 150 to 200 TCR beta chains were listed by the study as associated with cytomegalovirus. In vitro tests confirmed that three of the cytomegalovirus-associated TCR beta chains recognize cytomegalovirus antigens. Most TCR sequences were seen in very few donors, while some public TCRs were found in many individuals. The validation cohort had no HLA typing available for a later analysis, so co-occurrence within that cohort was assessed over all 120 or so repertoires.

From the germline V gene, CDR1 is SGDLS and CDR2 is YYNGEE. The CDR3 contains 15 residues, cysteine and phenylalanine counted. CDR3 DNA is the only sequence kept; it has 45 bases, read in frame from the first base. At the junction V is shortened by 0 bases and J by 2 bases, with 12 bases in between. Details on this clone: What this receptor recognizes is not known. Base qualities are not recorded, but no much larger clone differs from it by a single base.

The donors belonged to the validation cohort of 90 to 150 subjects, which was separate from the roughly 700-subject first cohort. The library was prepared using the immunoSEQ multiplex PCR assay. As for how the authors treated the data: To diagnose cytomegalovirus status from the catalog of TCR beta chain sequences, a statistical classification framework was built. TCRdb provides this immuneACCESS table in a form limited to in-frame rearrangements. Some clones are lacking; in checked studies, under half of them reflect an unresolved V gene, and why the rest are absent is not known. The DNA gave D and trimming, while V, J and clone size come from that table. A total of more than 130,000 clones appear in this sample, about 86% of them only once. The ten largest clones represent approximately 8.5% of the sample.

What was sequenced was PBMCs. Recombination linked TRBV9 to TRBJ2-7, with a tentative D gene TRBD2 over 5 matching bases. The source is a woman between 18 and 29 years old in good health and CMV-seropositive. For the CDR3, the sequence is CASSVEGGTTYEQYF. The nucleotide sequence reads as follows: TGTGCCAGCAGCGTAGAAGGAGGTACCACCTACGAGCAGTACTTC.